This entry describes one TCR beta chain. Compared with germline, one end of the junction differs, possibly owing to a read error. The sample is drawn from a study of T cell repertoires in cytomegalovirus infection. From the reads, TCRdb called clonotypes with MiXCR, one entry per CDR3 protein. This sample has about 490,000 distinct CDR3 sequences, with 16% found just once. Germline loops: CDR1 MGHRA, CDR2 YSYEKL. This CDR3 has 14 amino acids. This TCR derives from a human donor in good health (CMV status not recorded). Some clones in this sample may be carry-over from other donors' samples. This chain uses TRBV4-1 with TRBJ1-1; D is unresolved. Sequencing input: CD8+ T cells from PBMCs. CDR3: CPSSQGLMKTEAFF. The CDR3 bases are TGCCCCAGCAGCCAAGGCCTGATGAAAACTGAAGCTTTCTTT.